Listed below are T cell receptor beta chains from one sample, sequenced in a study of T cell clones after liver transplantation. Sequencing used immunoSEQ multiplex PCR; TCRdb keeps in-frame clones, though not all of them. The sample consists of around 100,000 clones, around 80% of them appearing once. Sequencing was performed on CD4+ T cells from blood, taken approximately 43 months after liver transplant. Receptors were obtained from a human patient who received a liver transplant. T cells may partly derive from the graft donor. The CDR3 runs from the conserved cysteine through the conserved F or W. Fields, in order: CDR3 protein, CDR3 DNA, D gene, V gene, clone size, J gene. A D gene is named only where the DNA matches it firmly. The size entry is marked missing in some rows and otherwise reads once, few, many or a size class.

CASSEARVEQFF TGTGCCAGCAGTGAAGCGCGAGTAGAGCAGTTCTTC - TRBV6-1 - TRBJ2-1
CASSSWGTSTDTQYF TGTGCCAGCAGTTCCTGGGGGACTAGCACAGATACGCAGTATTTT - TRBV27 - TRBJ2-3
CASRLSGANVLTF TGTGCCAGCAGGCTCTCTGGGGCCAACGTCCTGACTTTC - TRBV27 once TRBJ2-6
CAWSLGMYEQYF TGTGCCTGGAGTTTGGGGATGTACGAGCAGTACTTC - TRBV30 - TRBJ2-7
CASSELGNQPQHF TGCGCCAGCAGTGAGTTGGGGAATCAGCCCCAGCATTTT - TRBV10-2 - TRBJ1-5
CASSIEAGRNEKLFF TGTGCCAGTAGTATTGAGGCAGGACGAAATGAAAAACTGTTTTTT - TRBV19 - TRBJ1-4
CASSAGGPVFADTQYF TGTGCCAGTAGTGCTGGCGGGCCTGTTTTTGCAGATACGCAGTATTTT - TRBV19 - TRBJ2-3
CASSMRQGAPGYTF TGTGCCAGTAGTATGAGGCAGGGGGCGCCGGGCTACACCTTC TRBD1 TRBV19 - TRBJ1-2
CASRSGTGEYGYTF TGTGCCAGCAGATCCGGGACAGGCGAATATGGCTACACCTTC TRBD1 TRBV6-5 - TRBJ1-2
CASSPGNTIYF TGTGCCAGCAGCCCGGGAAACACCATATATTTT - TRBV7-2 - TRBJ1-3
CASSPSLFTGGGGYTF TGTGCCAGCAGCCCTTCCCTCTTTACAGGGGGAGGTGGCTACACCTTC TRBD1 TRBV2 - TRBJ1-2
CASSARVMTYNEQFF TGTGCCAGCAGTGCGAGGGTAATGACCTACAATGAGCAGTTCTTC - TRBV6-1 - TRBJ2-1
CASSIVALSTEAFF TGTGCCAGTAGTATAGTAGCACTTAGCACTGAAGCTTTCTTT - TRBV19 - TRBJ1-1
CASRDYVGHNEQFF TGTGCCAGCAGGGACTACGTAGGGCACAATGAGCAGTTCTTC - TRBV27 - TRBJ2-1
CASSIAGMSTDTQYF TGCGCCAGCAGCATAGCGGGGATGTCCACAGATACGCAGTATTTT TRBD2 TRBV5-1 - TRBJ2-3
CASSLRLALQETQYF TGTGCCAGCAGTCTCCGACTAGCGCTTCAAGAGACCCAGTACTTC TRBD2 TRBV11-2 - TRBJ2-5